One and the same sample provided the 5 T cell receptor beta chains below, sequenced in a study of control samples from healthy donors and cancer patients. Generated by immunoSEQ multiplex PCR, the TCRdb table keeps only in-frame clones and is missing some. The sample has 100,000 to 120,000 clones; about four fifths are singletons. Sequenced input: blood. The receptors here all came from a woman between 50 and 59 years old in good health.

V is TRBV6-2 or TRBV6-3 and J is TRBJ1-5; 7 bases fit TRBD1. Germline trimming cut 4 bases from V and 4 bases from J; bases unmatched to any gene: 10. The CDR3 consists of 16 residues. Looked up from germline, CDR1 is MNHEY and CDR2 is SVGEGT. CDR3 amino acids: CASSFDRAPQNQPQHF. In DNA form, the CDR3 reads TGTGCCAGCAGTTTTGACAGGGCACCACAAAATCAGCCCCAGCATTTT.

This clone was counted a single time. The gene calls are TRBV30 and TRBJ2-2; perhaps TRBD1 as D (6 bases). CDR1 and CDR2 from the germline V gene are GTSNPN and SVGIG (reference sequence). Trimming removed 4 bases from V and 5 bases from J, with 14 bases in between. CDR3 size: 14 residues. CDR3 protein: CAWTNNRATGELFF. CDR3 in DNA: TGTGCCTGGACTAATAACAGGGCTACCGGGGAGCTGTTTTTT.

The chain is built from TRBV27 and TRBJ2-7, with 12 bases matching TRBD1. This CDR3 is 14 amino acids long. The germline CDR1 and CDR2 sequences are MNHEY and SMNVEV (reference sequence). V was clipped by 4 bases and J by 4 bases; unmatched bases: 2. The CDR3 here is CASSWGQGAYEQYF. Here the CDR3 DNA reads TGTGCCAGCAGTTGGGGACAGGGGGCTTACGAGCAGTACTTC.

This clone was counted between two and nine times. This chain uses TRBV27 with TRBJ2-5; weak D call: TRBD1 (5 bases). Trimming removed 6 bases from V and 3 bases from J, with 11 bases in between. Germline CDR1 MNHEY, CDR2 SMNVEV (reference sequence). The CDR3 is 13 residues long. The CDR3 DNA follows: TGTGCCAGCAGGGATGCAGGGAAAGAGACCCAGTACTTC. The encoded protein is CASRDAGKETQYF.

The chain links TRBV3-1 (or the pseudogene TRBV3-2) to TRBJ2-1, with D unclear. V gave up 0 bases and J gave up 9 bases, with 9 bases separating them. The CDR3 sequence is 13 residues long. The germline gives CDR1 LGHDT, CDR2 YNNKEL (reference sequence). The CDR3 DNA follows: TGTGCCAGCAGCCAAGAGAACGTTGGTGAGCAGTTCTTC. It specifies CASSQENVGEQFF.